This is a list of T cell receptor beta chains from one sample in a study of patients and donors after allogeneic stem cell transplantation. From the RT-PCR reads, TCRdb called clonotypes with MiXCR, one entry per CDR3 protein. This repertoire shows around 200,000 distinct CDR3 sequences, around 40% found once; its top ten account for 11%. Material for sequencing was blood, either unsorted or a sorted T cell fraction (not recorded which). Source of these receptors: a human donor who was either an allogeneic HSCT recipient or a stem cell or donor lymphocyte infusion donor (not recorded which). It is not recorded whose cells these are; they may come from a transplant donor. Each CDR3 is given with its conserved first and last residue. D genes are given only for firm matches. Size is stated for part of the rows, as once, few or many counts, or as a class when the clone is expanded.

TRBJ2-3 - TRBV6-5 few CASSRGQHDTQYF TGTGCCAGCAGCCGGGGACAACATGATACGCAGTATTTT
TRBJ1-1 - TRBV12-3/TRBV12-4 - CASSLIPQGMNTEAFF TGTGCCAGCAGTTTGATCCCCCAGGGTATGAACACTGAAGCTTTCTTT
TRBJ2-5 TRBD2 TRBV5-1 - CASSGSRGERETQYF TGCGCCAGCAGCGGGTCTCGGGGGGAGAGGGAGACCCAGTACTTC
TRBJ1-2 - TRBV11-2 - CASSFNRAYGYTF TGTGCCAGCAGCTTTAACAGGGCCTATGGCTACACCTTC
TRBJ1-1 - TRBV4-3 few CASSQGVQHGAFF TGCGCCAGCAGCCAGGGGGTCCAGCACGGGGCTTTCTTT
TRBJ1-3 - TRBV6-1 few CASIYRTGNTIYF TGTGCCAGCATTTACAGAACTGGAAACACCATATATTTT
TRBJ2-3 - TRBV12-3/TRBV12-4 - CASSRDLPNTQYF TGTGCCAGCAGTCGCGACCTTCCGAATACGCAGTATTTT
TRBJ2-2 - TRBV5-1 few CASSLVGIRDGELFF TGCGCCAGCAGCTTGGTGGGGATTCGGGACGGGGAGCTGTTTTTT
TRBJ2-2 - TRBV5-1 once CASSRLGRDTGELFF TGCGCCAGCAGCCGGCTAGGCAGGGACACCGGGGAGCTGTTTTTT
TRBJ1-2 - TRBV29-1 many CSVEQVNNYGYTF TGCAGCGTTGAACAGGTCAATAACTATGGCTACACCTTC
TRBJ1-4 - TRBV5-1 - CASSLGAAPRTEKLFF TGCGCCAGCAGCTTGGGGGCTGCTCCCAGAACCGAAAAACTGTTTTTT
TRBJ2-7 - TRBV27 - CASRQRGGILSYEQYF TGTGCCAGCCGCCAGAGGGGGGGGATACTCTCCTACGAGCAGTACTTC
TRBJ2-1 - TRBV4-2 few CASSRWVLAEGDNEQFF TGTGCCAGCAGCCGTTGGGTTTTGGCGGAGGGAGACAATGAGCAGTTCTTC
TRBJ1-2 - TRBV12-3/TRBV12-4 few CASSPRQADGYTF TGTGCCAGCAGTCCGAGACAGGCGGATGGCTACACCTTC
TRBJ1-1 - TRBV5-5 - CASSWEPGLLNTEAFF TGTGCCAGCAGCTGGGAGCCGGGACTTTTGAACACTGAAGCTTTCTTT
TRBJ1-1 - TRBV10-3 - CAIRGNKNTEAFF TGTGCCATCAGGGGTAATAAGAACACTGAAGCTTTCTTT
TRBJ1-2 TRBD1 TRBV5-1 once CASSSGQDYGYTF TGCGCCAGCAGCTCCGGACAGGACTATGGCTACACCTTC
TRBJ2-1 - TRBV12-5 many CASGPSYNEQFF TGTGCTAGTGGTCCGTCGTACAATGAGCAGTTCTTC
TRBJ1-1 TRBD1 TRBV28 - CASSPHLAGGGTEAFF TGTGCCAGCAGTCCTCACTTGGCAGGGGGAGGAACTGAAGCTTTCTTT
TRBJ1-2 - TRBV5-1 - CASSLDGDRLYGYTF TGCGCCAGCAGCTTGGACGGTGACAGACTCTATGGCTACACCTTC